This T cell receptor (beta chain) is drawn from a study of T cell repertoires in cytomegalovirus infection. Study-wide context: The authors relied on CMV epitopes, both recently identified HLA-C-restricted and well-studied HLA-B-restricted. Public TCR beta signatures marked donors with CMV infection and the matching HLA. Study-level findings and limits: There were HLA-C-restricted CMV-specific TCR beta clonotypes dominating the ex vivo response. Carriage of CMV together with the relevant HLA was identifiable through cumulative public TCR beta family frequency.

A single record per CDR3 protein comes from TCRdb applying MiXCR to the reads. The data show roughly 200,000 distinct CDR3 sequences, with 30% to 45% seen just once and 59% held by the top ten. For this clonotype: The target antigen is unknown.

This CDR3 region has 18 residues. J lost 4 bases, V lost 3 bases, and 17 bases had no gene match. The V gene's germline CDR1 is LNHDA and CDR2 SQIVND (reference sequence). The sample here was CD8+ T cells from cultured PBMCs, taken from culture after CMV antigen stimulation. The chain has TRBV19 and TRBJ2-5, with 7 bases identical to TRBD2. The clonotype comes from a human donor in good health (CMV status not recorded). Some clones in this sample may be carry-over from other donors' samples. CDR3 in amino acids: CASSIRLRTEVAGETQYF. The CDR3 region has the DNA TGTGCCAGTAGTATCCGTCTTAGGACCGAGGTAGCGGGAGAGACCCAGTACTTC.